This is a list of T cell receptor beta chains from one sample in a study of identical twins. One entry per CDR3 protein, called by TCRdb with MiXCR from the 5' RACE reads. Among roughly 260,000 distinct CDR3 sequences, around 15% were seen once, and the ten largest hold about 9%. The sequencing sample was made of memory (CD45RO+) T cells sorted from blood. The receptors originated from a woman aged 18-29 years in good health. Both conserved end residues are part of each CDR3. The order of the fields is J gene, V gene, D gene, clone size, CDR3 protein, CDR3 DNA. D genes are given only for firm matches. For some rows the clone size is stated as once, few or many, or as a class when expanded; others skip it.

J: TRBJ2-2
V: TRBV5-1
D: .
size: .
CDR3: CASSETGNTGELFF
DNA: TGCGCCAGCAGCGAAACAGGAAACACCGGGGAGCTGTTTTTT

J: TRBJ1-1
V: TRBV20-1
D: .
size: .
CDR3: CSARAGARVAFF
DNA: TGCAGTGCTAGGGCCGGGGCCCGGGTAGCTTTCTTT

J: TRBJ2-5
V: TRBV5-1
D: .
size: .
CDR3: CASSTTGEGEGTQYF
DNA: TGCGCCAGCAGCACCACAGGAGAGGGGGAAGGGACCCAGTACTTC

J: TRBJ2-1
V: TRBV30
D: TRBD2
size: .
CDR3: CAWSVSSGRVYEQFF
DNA: TGTGCCTGGAGTGTAAGTAGCGGGAGAGTGTATGAGCAGTTCTTC

J: TRBJ2-6
V: TRBV5-6
D: .
size: .
CDR3: CASKREVLTSGANVLTF
DNA: TGTGCCAGCAAGCGCGAGGTTCTGACCTCTGGGGCCAACGTCCTGACTTTC

J: TRBJ2-4
V: TRBV6-1
D: .
size: .
CDR3: CASSEADYPTNIQYF
DNA: TGTGCCAGCAGTGAAGCGGACTACCCCACAAACATTCAGTACTTC

J: TRBJ2-3
V: TRBV4-1
D: .
size: few
CDR3: CASSQDEYRRGTDTQYF
DNA: TGCGCCAGCAGCCAAGATGAGTACAGGCGGGGCACAGATACGCAGTATTTT

J: TRBJ2-1
V: TRBV18
D: TRBD1
size: .
CDR3: CASSPGQEDEQFF
DNA: TGTGCCAGCTCACCGGGACAGGAGGATGAGCAGTTCTTC

J: TRBJ1-3
V: TRBV14
D: TRBD1
size: .
CDR3: CASSQYSGTGGTIYF
DNA: TGTGCCAGCAGCCAATACTCGGGGACAGGTGGCACCATATATTTT

J: TRBJ2-7
V: TRBV20-1
D: .
size: .
CDR3: CSAETATPAYEQYF
DNA: TGCAGTGCCGAAACCGCTACCCCGGCCTACGAGCAGTACTTC

J: TRBJ2-5
V: TRBV24-1
D: TRBD2
size: .
CDR3: CATSDSGGVSETQYF
DNA: TGTGCCACCAGTGATTCCGGGGGGGTCTCGGAGACCCAGTACTTC

J: TRBJ2-7
V: TRBV20-1
D: .
size: .
CDR3: CSARDPRSYEQYF
DNA: TGCAGTGCGCGGGACCCCCGCTCCTACGAGCAGTACTTC

J: TRBJ2-1
V: TRBV10-3
D: .
size: many
CDR3: CAISGGGLTYNEQFF
DNA: TGTGCCATCAGTGGTGGGGGCCTGACCTACAATGAGCAGTTCTTC

J: TRBJ1-2
V: TRBV5-4
D: .
size: .
CDR3: CASSLRTEHYGYTF
DNA: TGTGCCAGCAGCTTACGGACAGAGCACTATGGCTACACCTTC

J: TRBJ2-2
V: TRBV3-1
D: .
size: .
CDR3: CASSQGDAGELFF
DNA: TGTGCCAGCAGCCAAGGGGACGCCGGGGAGCTGTTTTTT

J: TRBJ2-7
V: TRBV24-1
D: TRBD1
size: .
CDR3: CATSMSGTVSYYEQYF
DNA: TGTGCCACCAGTATGTCCGGGACAGTTTCGTACTACGAGCAGTACTTC